These 24 T cell receptor beta chains were all obtained from the same sample, sequenced in a study of T cell responses to AZD1222 COVID-19 vaccine. Repertoires were generated with immunoSEQ multiplex PCR, while TCRdb's copy carries only in-frame clones and drops some. The sample lists about 100,000 clones, around nine tenths seen once, with roughly 2.8% in the top ten. This sample comprised peripheral blood, obtained on day 0 of AZD1222 vaccination. Receptors originate from an adult in good health.

The chain is built from TRBV18 and TRBJ1-6; D not certain. The V gene lost 3 bases and the J gene lost 7 bases, with 10 bases spanning the gap. The CDR3 has 14 amino acids. Per the germline V gene, CDR1 is KGHSH and CDR2 is LQKENI. The CDR3 here is CASSPATGNSPLHF. Written as DNA, the CDR3 is TGTGCCAGCTCACCGGCCACCGGGAATTCACCCCTCCACTTT.

This clone has a single count. As DNA, the CDR3 is TGCGCCAGCAGCCAAGATCGGGGGTCAGGAGAGACCCAGTACTTC. Protein sequence: CASSQDRGSGETQYF. This chain connects TRBV4-1 to TRBJ2-5, with a tentative D call TRBD2 (6 bases). The CDR3 runs 15 residues. Between the trimmed V and J ends, which lost 0 bases and 4 bases, there was a span of 12 bases. Germline loops: CDR1 MGHRA, CDR2 YSYEKL.

V and J are TRBV10-2 and TRBJ1-2; 8 nucleotides agree with TRBD1. CDR3 length: 14 amino acids. Germline V lookup: CDR1 WSHSY, CDR2 SAAADI. Trimming removed 4 bases from V and 4 bases from J; junction bases left unmatched: 5. In DNA, the CDR3 is TGCGCCAGCAGTGCACAGGGGACAGGCTATGGCTACACCTTC. Encoded protein: CASSAQGTGYGYTF.

The chain carries TRBV2 and TRBJ1-3; 9 nucleotides align to TRBD1. This CDR3 contains 15 residues. The germline CDR1 and CDR2 sequences are SNHLY and FYNNEI. The V and J ends lost 6 bases and 4 bases, in that order; junction bases with no gene match: 7. Here the CDR3 DNA reads TGTGCCAGCAGGAGCGGGACAGGGTCGGGAAACACCATATATTTT. As protein: CASRSGTGSGNTIYF.

This clone appeared many times. V and J are TRBV30 and TRBJ1-6; D is uncertain. V lost 6 bases and J lost 7, with 19 bases in between. The CDR3 is 15 amino acids. The germline gives CDR1 GTSNPN, CDR2 SVGIG (reference sequence). The CDR3, as DNA: TGTGCCTGTACGCCCCGGGGAGGGAAAAATTCACCCCTCCACTTT. Protein sequence: CACTPRGGKNSPLHF.

The chain employs TRBV7-9 and TRBJ2-1; perhaps TRBD1 as D (6 bases). CDR3 length equals 13 residues. Germline V lookup: CDR1 SEHNR, CDR2 FQNEAQ (reference sequence). V lost 4 bases, J lost 9 bases, and 13 bases lay in between. For the CDR3, the DNA is TGTGCCAGCAGCTCACAGGGATGGGGTGAGCAGTTCTTC. Encoded protein: CASSSQGWGEQFF.

This chain uses TRBV30 with TRBJ1-2, with D maybe TRBD1 (6 bases). Deletions cut 8 bases from V and 4 bases from J, with 23 bases between. Germline V lookup: CDR1 GTSNPN, CDR2 SVGIG (reference sequence). The CDR3 contains 15 residues. CDR3 in DNA: TGTGCCGGCCCCTGGGGGCTGGAAGGAATCTATGGCTACACCTTC. It specifies CAGPWGLEGIYGYTF.

V is TRBV6-2 or TRBV6-3 and J is TRBJ1-3; D is ambiguous. The CDR3 totals 15 residues. Per the germline V gene, CDR1 is MNHEY and CDR2 is SVGEGT. V was cut by 3 bases and J by 0 bases, with 9 bases left in between. This CDR3 is CASSYDGLSGNTIYF. CDR3 bases: TGTGCCAGCAGTTATGACGGACTCTCTGGAAACACCATATATTTT.

This chain joins TRBV30 and TRBJ1-1; D remains ambiguous. CDR3 size: 11 residues. Per germline, CDR1 GTSNPN and CDR2 SVGIG (reference sequence). The CDR3 region is CGYGGNTEAFF. The CDR3 DNA sequence: TGTGGCTATGGTGGGAACACTGAAGCTTTCTTT.

This chain connects TRBV10-1 to TRBJ1-5; D remains unclear. CDR1 and CDR2 (germline): WNHNN, SYGVQD (reference sequence). V lost 4 bases to trimming and J lost 4 bases, with 8 bases between them. The CDR3 sequence is 13 residues long. As DNA, the CDR3 is TGCGCCAGCAGTGGGTTCCGAAATCAGCCCCAGCATTTT. This codes for CASSGFRNQPQHF.

This rearrangement joins TRBV5-1 to TRBJ2-5; D is perhaps TRBD2 (6 bases). This CDR3 is built from 14 residues. Germline V gives CDR1 SGHRS, CDR2 YFSETQ. Trimming removed 0 bases at V and 1 base at J, with 7 bases between. The CDR3 DNA sequence: TGCGCCAGCAGCTTGGACGGGGGCCAAGAGACCCAGTACTTC. Translating it yields CASSLDGGQETQYF. The full variable domain, its missing parts supplied by reference TRBV5-1 and TRBJ2-5, is KAGVTQTPRYLIKTRGQQVTLSCSPISGHRSVSWYQQTPGQGLQFLFEYFSETQRNKGNFPGRFSGRQFSNSRSEMNVSTLELGDSALYLCASSLDGGQETQYFGPGTRLLVL.

This clone came up once. The gene calls are TRBV6-5 and TRBJ2-7; a possible D gene is TRBD1 (6 bases). Trimming removed 2 bases at V and 6 bases at J, with 14 bases between. Germline assignment: CDR1 MNHEY and CDR2 SVGAGI. The CDR3 has 14 residues. This chain's CDR3 is CASSYNGRGGEQYF. In DNA form, the CDR3 reads TGTGCCAGCAGTTACAATGGCAGGGGCGGCGAGCAGTACTTC.

The chain employs TRBV15 and TRBJ1-2; no clear D. The germline V gene encodes CDR1 LNHNV and CDR2 YYDKDF (reference sequence). V shed 0 bases and J shed 1 base, with 9 bases lying between them. This CDR3 has 15 amino acids. CDR3 nucleotides: TGTGCCACCAGCAGAGACGGCGGCCTTAACTATGGCTACACCTTC. This gives the protein CATSRDGGLNYGYTF.

The chain carries TRBV12-3 or TRBV12-4 and TRBJ2-3; D not resolved. The CDR3 runs 13 residues. Trimming pared 5 bases from V and 5 bases from J, leaving 11 bases between. CDR3 protein: CASSAYWGDTQYF. The CDR3 DNA reads as TGTGCCAGCAGTGCCTACTGGGGAGATACGCAGTATTTT.

The CDR3 sequence: CASSPATGRHQPQHF. CDR3 in DNA: TGTGCCAGCAGCCCCGCCACAGGGCGACATCAGCCCCAGCATTTT. The chain combines TRBV3-1 (or the pseudogene TRBV3-2) with TRBJ1-5, with D tentatively TRBD1 (6 bases). The CDR3 is 15 amino acids. Deletions cut 4 bases from V and 5 bases from J, with 15 bases between. The germline V gene encodes CDR1 LGHDT and CDR2 YNNKEL (reference sequence).

The rearrangement links TRBV4-3 to TRBJ2-2; 7 nucleotides line up with TRBD1. The CDR3 spans 16 residues. Germline V lookup: CDR1 LGHNA, CDR2 YSLEER. With 4 bases clipped from V and 3 bases from J, the junction kept 8 bases outside the gene matches. The CDR3 nucleotides are TGCGCCAGCAGCCGTTACAGGGGCAGGGACACCGGGGAGCTGTTTTTT. This encodes CASSRYRGRDTGELFF.

The gene calls are TRBV4-3 and TRBJ1-5; 9 nucleotides align to TRBD1. V trimming: 1 base; J trimming: 5 bases; junction bases outside the gene matches: 9. The CDR3 is 17 residues long. CDR1 is LGHNA, CDR2 YSLEER, per germline. This CDR3 reads CASSQGPGQGSYQPQHF. CDR3 DNA sequence: TGCGCCAGCAGCCAAGGCCCGGGACAGGGAAGTTATCAGCCCCAGCATTTT.

The genes are TRBV5-5 and TRBJ2-7; D might be TRBD1 or TRBD2, each matching 5 bases. V was clipped by 2 bases and J by 0 bases, with 6 bases between them. This CDR3 comprises 13 residues. In germline, CDR1 is SGHKS, CDR2 YYEKEE (reference sequence). The chain's CDR3 is CASSFGASYEQYF. The CDR3 region has the DNA TGTGCCAGCAGCTTCGGGGCCTCCTACGAGCAGTACTTC.

The chain combines TRBV27 with TRBJ1-5, with TRBD1 matching over 8 bases. V dropped 4 bases and J dropped 0; count of bases not matched to a gene: 5. The CDR3 is made up of 16 amino acids. Germline CDR1 MNHEY, CDR2 SMNVEV (reference sequence). The CDR3 sequence: CASSSNRGISNQPQHF. For the CDR3, the DNA is TGTGCCAGCAGTTCAAACAGGGGGATTAGCAATCAGCCCCAGCATTTT.

The chain uses TRBV7-2 and TRBJ1-1; no definite D call. Per germline, CDR1 SGHTA and CDR2 FQGNSA. V lost 2 bases and J lost 6, with 10 bases in between. The CDR3 length is 13 residues. CDR3 DNA sequence: TGTGCCAGCAGCTTATCCCCCACTTCTGAAGCTTTCTTT. This sequence encodes CASSLSPTSEAFF.

As regards this clone: The germline gene is not matched at one end of the junction; a read error may be the cause. The chain joins TRBV7-7 to TRBJ2-7; maybe TRBD2 (6 bases). Germline V gene data show CDR1 as SSHAT and CDR2 as FNYEAQ (reference sequence). This CDR3 spans 15 amino acids. The CDR3 loop reads CASSSSPGSSYEQYF. Here the CDR3 DNA reads TGTGCTAGCAGCTCATCCCCCGGGAGCTCCTACGAGCAGTACTTC.

The V call is TRBV7-2, the J call TRBJ1-3; D not resolved. Trimming stripped 1 base from V and 0 bases from J, with 7 bases between. CDR1 is SGHTA, CDR2 FQGNSA, per germline. CDR3 length equals 15 residues. The CDR3, as DNA: TGTGCCAGCAGCTTAGGGTCTCACTCTGGAAACACCATATATTTT. It is translated as CASSLGSHSGNTIYF.

This chain links TRBV27 with TRBJ1-6; TRBD1 agrees at 8 bases. This CDR3 is built from 14 residues. Losses at the gene ends were 5 bases for V and 7 bases for J; bases not matched to a gene: 4. The germline gives CDR1 MNHEY, CDR2 SMNVEV (reference sequence). CDR3 DNA sequence: TGTGCCAGCAGTGACCGACAGGGGAATTCACCCCTCCACTTT. This sequence encodes CASSDRQGNSPLHF.

The chain has TRBV28 and TRBJ2-7; a possible D gene is TRBD1 (5 bases). This CDR3 spans 11 amino acids. Germline CDR1 reads MDHEN; CDR2 reads SYDVKM. Trimming shortened V by 8 bases and J by 6 bases, and 11 bases separated the two germline ends. CDR3 in DNA: TGTGCCAGCCAGGTGGGGCTCGAGCAGTACTTC. It encodes CASQVGLEQYF.